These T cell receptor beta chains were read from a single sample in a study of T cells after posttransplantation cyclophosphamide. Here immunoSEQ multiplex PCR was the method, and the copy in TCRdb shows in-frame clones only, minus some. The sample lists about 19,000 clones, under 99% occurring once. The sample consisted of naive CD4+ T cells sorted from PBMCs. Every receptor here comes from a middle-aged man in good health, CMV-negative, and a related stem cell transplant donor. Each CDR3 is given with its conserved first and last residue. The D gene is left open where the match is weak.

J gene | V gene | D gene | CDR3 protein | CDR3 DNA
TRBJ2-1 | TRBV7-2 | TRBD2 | CASSWGSGSRNEQFF | TGTGCCAGCAGCTGGGGGAGCGGGAGCCGCAATGAGCAGTTCTTC
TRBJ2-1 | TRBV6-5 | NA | CASRPLASSYNEQFF | TGTGCCAGCAGACCTCTAGCGAGCTCCTACAATGAGCAGTTCTTC
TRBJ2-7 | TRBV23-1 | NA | CASSQSSPRRDSNTYEQYF | TGCGCCAGCAGTCAATCAAGTCCGAGGAGAGATTCGAATACCTACGAGCAGTACTTC
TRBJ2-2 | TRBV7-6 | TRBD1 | CASSLGTGRTGELFF | TGTGCCAGCAGCTTGGGGACAGGGCGGACCGGGGAGCTGTTTTTT
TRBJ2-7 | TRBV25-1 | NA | CASRGTLTYEQYF | TGTGCCAGCCGGGGGACCCTGACCTACGAGCAGTACTTC
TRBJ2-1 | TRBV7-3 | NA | CASSRGTEASEQFF | TGTGCCAGCAGCCGCGGGACGGAGGCCAGTGAGCAGTTCTTC
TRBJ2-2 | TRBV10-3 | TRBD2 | CAISESREHTGELFF | TGTGCCATCAGTGAGTCGCGGGAGCACACCGGGGAGCTGTTTTTT
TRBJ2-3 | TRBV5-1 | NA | CASSFRTGAPDTQYF | TGCGCCAGCAGCTTTCGGACGGGAGCCCCAGATACGCAGTATTTT
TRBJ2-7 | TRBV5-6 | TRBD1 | CASSPRTGRYEQYF | TGTGCCAGCAGCCCACGGACAGGGAGGTACGAGCAGTACTTC
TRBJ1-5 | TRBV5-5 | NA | CASSLWSSGDQPQHF | TGTGCCAGCAGCTTGTGGTCGTCAGGGGATCAGCCCCAGCATTTT
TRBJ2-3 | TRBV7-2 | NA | CASSPAGAFTDTQYF | TGTGCCAGCAGCCCCGCAGGGGCCTTCACAGATACGCAGTATTTT
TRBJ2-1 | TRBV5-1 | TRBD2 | CASSVLAGEINEQFF | TGCGCCAGCAGCGTACTAGCGGGAGAGATCAATGAGCAGTTCTTC
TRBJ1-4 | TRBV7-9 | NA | CASRLGRDINEKLFF | TGTGCCAGCAGACTGGGCCGGGACATTAATGAAAAACTGTTTTTT
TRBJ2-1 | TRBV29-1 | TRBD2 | CSVRLAGGLLSAEQFF | TGCAGCGTTCGACTAGCGGGAGGATTGTTATCGGCTGAGCAGTTCTTC